This T cell receptor (beta chain) was captured by sequencing in a study of CD8 T cells in ankylosing spondylitis. TCR beta libraries were made by quantitative 5'-RACE with molecular barcodes. TCRdb re-derived calls from the 5' RACE reads in MiXCR, one entry per CDR3 protein. This repertoire shows roughly 400,000 distinct CDR3 sequences, around 20% found once; its top ten account for about 16%. General study results and limits: Disease-linked clones were reportedly significantly enriched in matched ankylosing spondylitis synovial fluid. Disease-linked clones bore a CD8+ phenotype, appearing relatively rarely in peripheral blood. Ankylosing spondylitis blood appeared to be characterized by a TCR beta motif of roughly eight highly homologous variants. Earlier reports found some motif variants in synovial fluid and blood in reactive arthritis.

The length of the CDR3 is 13 residues. CDR1 and CDR2 (germline): SQVTM, ANQGSEA. With 7 bases removed from V and 0 bases from J, the gap between germline ends came to 10 bases. This clonotype was picked up many times. The antigen remains unidentified. This sequence joins TRBV29-1 and TRBJ1-5; no reliable D call. This clonotype was sampled from a male donor with ankylosing spondylitis. The sample consisted of blood, either unsorted or a sorted T cell fraction (not recorded which). The CDR3 bases are TGCAGCGCCGCACTAGATAGCAATCAGCCCCAGCATTTT. This encodes CSAALDSNQPQHF.